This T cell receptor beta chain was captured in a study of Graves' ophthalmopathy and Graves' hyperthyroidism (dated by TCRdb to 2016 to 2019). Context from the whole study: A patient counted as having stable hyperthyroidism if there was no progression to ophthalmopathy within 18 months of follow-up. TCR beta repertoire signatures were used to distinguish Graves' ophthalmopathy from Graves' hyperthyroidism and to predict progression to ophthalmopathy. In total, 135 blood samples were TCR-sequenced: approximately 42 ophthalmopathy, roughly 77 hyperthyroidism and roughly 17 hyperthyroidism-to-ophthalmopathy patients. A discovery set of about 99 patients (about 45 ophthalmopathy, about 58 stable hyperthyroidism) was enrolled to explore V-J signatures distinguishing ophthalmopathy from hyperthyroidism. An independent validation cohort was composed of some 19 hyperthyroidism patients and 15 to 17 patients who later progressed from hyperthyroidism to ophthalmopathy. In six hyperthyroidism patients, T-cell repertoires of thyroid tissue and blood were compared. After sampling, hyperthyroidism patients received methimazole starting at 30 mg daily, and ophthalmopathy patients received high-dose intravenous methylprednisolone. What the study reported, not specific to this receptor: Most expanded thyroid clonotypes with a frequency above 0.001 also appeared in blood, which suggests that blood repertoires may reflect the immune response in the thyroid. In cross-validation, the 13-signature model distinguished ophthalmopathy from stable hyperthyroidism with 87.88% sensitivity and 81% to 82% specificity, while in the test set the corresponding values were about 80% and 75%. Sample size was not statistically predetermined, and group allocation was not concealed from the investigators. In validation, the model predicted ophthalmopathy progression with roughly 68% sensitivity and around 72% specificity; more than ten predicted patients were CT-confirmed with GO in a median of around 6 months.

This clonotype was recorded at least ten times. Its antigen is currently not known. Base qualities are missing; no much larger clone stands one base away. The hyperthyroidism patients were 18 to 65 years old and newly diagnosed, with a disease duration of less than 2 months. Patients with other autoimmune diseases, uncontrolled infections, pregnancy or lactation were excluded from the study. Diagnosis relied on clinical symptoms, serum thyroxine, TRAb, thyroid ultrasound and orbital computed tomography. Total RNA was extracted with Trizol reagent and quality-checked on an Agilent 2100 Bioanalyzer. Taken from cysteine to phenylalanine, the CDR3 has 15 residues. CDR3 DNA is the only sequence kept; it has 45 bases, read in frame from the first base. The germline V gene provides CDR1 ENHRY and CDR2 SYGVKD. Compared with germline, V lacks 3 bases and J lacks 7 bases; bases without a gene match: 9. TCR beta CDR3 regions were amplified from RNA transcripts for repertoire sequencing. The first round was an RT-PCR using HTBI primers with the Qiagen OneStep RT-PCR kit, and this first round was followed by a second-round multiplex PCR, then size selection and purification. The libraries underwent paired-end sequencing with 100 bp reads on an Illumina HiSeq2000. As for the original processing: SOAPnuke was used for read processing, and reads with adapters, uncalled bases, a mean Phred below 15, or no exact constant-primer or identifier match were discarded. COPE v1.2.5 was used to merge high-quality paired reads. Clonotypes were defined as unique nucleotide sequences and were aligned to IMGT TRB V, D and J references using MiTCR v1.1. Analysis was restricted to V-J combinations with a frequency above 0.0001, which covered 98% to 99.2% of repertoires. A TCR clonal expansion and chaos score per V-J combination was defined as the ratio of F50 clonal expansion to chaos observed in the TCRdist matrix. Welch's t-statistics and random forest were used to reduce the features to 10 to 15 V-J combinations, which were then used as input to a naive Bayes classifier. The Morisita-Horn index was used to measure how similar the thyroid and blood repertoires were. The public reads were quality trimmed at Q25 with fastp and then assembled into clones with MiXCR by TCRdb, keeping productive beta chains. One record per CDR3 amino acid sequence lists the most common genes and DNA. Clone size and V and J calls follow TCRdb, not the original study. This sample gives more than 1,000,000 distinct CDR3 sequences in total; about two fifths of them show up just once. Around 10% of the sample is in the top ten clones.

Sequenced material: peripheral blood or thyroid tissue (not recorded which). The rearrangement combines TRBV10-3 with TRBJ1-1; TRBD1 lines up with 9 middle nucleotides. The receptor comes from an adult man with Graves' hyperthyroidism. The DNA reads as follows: TGTGCCATCAGTGATAACCGGGACAGGGAAGTTGAAGCTTTCTTT. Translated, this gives CAISDNRDREVEAFF.